This T cell receptor beta chain was captured in a study of cytomegalovirus exposure and HLA in healthy donors. Whole-study results and caveats: Listed as cytomegalovirus-associated were about 160 TCR beta chains.

Primers for the PCR totalled 60 Vbeta and 13 Jbeta. The table came from immunoSEQ multiplex PCR; TCRdb's copy has only in-frame clones and leaves some out. The profile shows about 90,000 clones, about 88% of them singletons. Germline lookup yields CDR1 SEHNR and CDR2 FQNEAQ (reference sequence). The germline V and J ends were trimmed by 4 bases and 9 bases, with 7 bases remaining between them. CDR3 length equals 11 residues. Donors counted as nominally healthy when sampled, yet unrecorded immune exposures were likely. To note about this clone: Its target is not known.

The sequenced sample was PBMCs. This sequence originates from a man younger than 30 in good health and CMV-seronegative. V usage is TRBV7-9 and J usage is TRBJ2-1; possible D gene TRBD2, 6 bases. The CDR3 spells CASSYSGEQFF. As DNA, the CDR3 is TGTGCCAGCAGCTATAGCGGTGAGCAGTTCTTC.